Below are 8 T cell receptor beta chains sequenced from a single sample in a study of cytomegalovirus exposure and HLA in healthy donors. PCR employed 60 Vbeta and 13 Jbeta primers. Assay used: immunoSEQ multiplex PCR; TCRdb lists only in-frame clones, some missing. The sample has fewer than 200,000 clones; about 77% are singletons. Material: PBMCs. The receptors here all came from a man in his 60s in good health and CMV-seronegative.

The chain employs TRBV9 and TRBJ1-4; TRBD1 aligns across 7 bases. CDR3 length equals 14 residues. V was pared by 3 bases and J by 6 bases, with 5 bases of the junction left unmatched. CDR1 is SGDLS, CDR2 YYNGEE, per germline. In nucleotides, the CDR3 is TGTGCCAGCAGCGCCGAGGGGGCCGATGAAAAACTGTTTTTT. Residues: CASSAEGADEKLFF.

V is TRBV4-2 and J is TRBJ2-5; perhaps TRBD1 as D (6 bases). Trimming pared 2 bases from V and 2 bases from J, leaving 9 bases between. CDR1 and CDR2 from the germline V gene are LGHNA and YNFKEQ. This CDR3 has 14 residues. The CDR3 sequence is CASSQRTGQETQYF. CDR3 nucleotides: TGTGCCAGCAGCCAAAGAACAGGGCAAGAGACCCAGTACTTC.

In its sample, this clone was seen a few times. The chain is built from TRBV5-1 and TRBJ2-2, with D possibly TRBD1 on 5 matching bases. CDR1 and CDR2 (germline): SGHRS, YFSETQ. The CDR3 sequence is 14 residues long. V lost 2 bases and J 2 bases, leaving 7 bases between the germline ends. DNA of the CDR3: TGCGCCAGCAGCTTCAGGGATAACACCGGGGAGCTGTTTTTT. This gives the protein CASSFRDNTGELFF.

The table lists this clone with a few counts. The genes are TRBV7-8 and TRBJ1-4, with 8 bases matching TRBD1. The CDR3 consists of 18 residues. Germline V gives CDR1 SGHVS, CDR2 FQNEAQ. V lost 5 bases, J lost 7 bases, and 18 bases stayed unmatched. The CDR3 loop is CASSVVGTGTGRSEKLFF. In DNA form, the CDR3 reads TGTGCCAGCAGCGTTGTTGGGACTGGGACAGGACGTAGTGAAAAACTGTTTTTT.

This chain connects TRBV27 to TRBJ2-7; no firm D call. The CDR3 has 14 amino acids. The V end was cut by 2 bases, the J end by 8 bases, with 16 bases between. Per the germline V gene, CDR1 is MNHEY and CDR2 is SMNVEV (reference sequence). DNA for the CDR3: TGTGCCAGCAGTTTAAGTCAGTTACGTCAAAAGCAGTACTTC. Its translation is CASSLSQLRQKQYF.

The chain couples TRBV7-9 to TRBJ1-2, with 9 bases that match TRBD1. V was clipped by 1 base and J by 4 bases; unmatched bases: 7. Germline CDR1 SEHNR, CDR2 FQNEAQ (reference sequence). The CDR3 is 16 residues long. In DNA form, the CDR3 reads TGTGCCAGCAGCTTAGTGGGGGACAGGGCCTCCTATGGCTACACCTTC. This sequence encodes CASSLVGDRASYGYTF.

This chain links TRBV19 with TRBJ2-1; the match to TRBD2 covers 8 bases. V lost 7 bases to trimming and J lost 3 bases; unmatched junction nucleotides: 5. The length of the CDR3 is 14 residues. CDR1 LNHDA and CDR2 SQIVND come from the germline V gene (reference sequence). The CDR3 nucleotides are TGTGCCAGTAACCGGGGGGGGTTCTACAATGAGCAGTTCTTC. Its translation is CASNRGGFYNEQFF.

The J gene is TRBJ2-5, the V gene TRBV6-5; D not certain. This CDR3 has 15 residues. With 0 bases removed from V and 2 bases from J, the gap between germline ends came to 10 bases. The germline V gene encodes CDR1 MNHEY and CDR2 SVGAGI. In nucleotides, the CDR3 is TGTGCCAGCAGTTACTCGATAGCTGTACAAGAGACCCAGTACTTC. Protein sequence: CASSYSIAVQETQYF.